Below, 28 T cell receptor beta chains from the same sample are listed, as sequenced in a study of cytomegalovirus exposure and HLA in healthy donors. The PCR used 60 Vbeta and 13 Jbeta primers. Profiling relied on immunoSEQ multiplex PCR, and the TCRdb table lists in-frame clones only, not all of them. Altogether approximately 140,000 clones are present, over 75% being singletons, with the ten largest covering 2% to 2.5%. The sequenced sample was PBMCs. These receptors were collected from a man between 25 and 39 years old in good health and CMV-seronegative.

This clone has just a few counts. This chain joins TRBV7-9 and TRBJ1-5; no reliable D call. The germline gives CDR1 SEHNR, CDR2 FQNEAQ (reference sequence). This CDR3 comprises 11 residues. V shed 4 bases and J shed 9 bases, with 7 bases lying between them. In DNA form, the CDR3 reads TGTGCCAGCAGCTCAGAAACGCCCCAGCATTTT. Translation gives CASSSETPQHF.

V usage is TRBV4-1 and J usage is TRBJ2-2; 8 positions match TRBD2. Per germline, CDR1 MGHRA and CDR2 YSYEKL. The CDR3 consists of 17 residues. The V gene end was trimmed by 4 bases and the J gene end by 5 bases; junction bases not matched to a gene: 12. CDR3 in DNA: TGCGCCAGCAGCCGTTTGAGCGGGAGCGGACGGACCGGGGAGCTGTTTTTT. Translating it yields CASSRLSGSGRTGELFF.

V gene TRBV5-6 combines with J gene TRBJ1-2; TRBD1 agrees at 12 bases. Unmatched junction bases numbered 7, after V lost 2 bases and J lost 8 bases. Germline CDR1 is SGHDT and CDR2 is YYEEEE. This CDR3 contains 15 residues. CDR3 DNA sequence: TGTGCCAGCAGCTTCACCGGGACAGGGGGCCGGGGCTACACCTTC. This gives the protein CASSFTGTGGRGYTF.

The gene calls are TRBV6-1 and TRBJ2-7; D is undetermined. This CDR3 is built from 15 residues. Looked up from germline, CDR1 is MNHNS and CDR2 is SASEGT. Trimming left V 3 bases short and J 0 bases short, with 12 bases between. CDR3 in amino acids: CASSETMVPSYEQYF. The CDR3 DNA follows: TGTGCCAGCAGTGAGACAATGGTCCCCTCCTACGAGCAGTACTTC.

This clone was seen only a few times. The CDR3 nucleotides are TGTGCCAGCAGTTACATAGACTTTCAAAACACTGAAGCTTTCTTT. It translates to CASSYIDFQNTEAFF. The V gene is TRBV6-6, the J gene TRBJ1-1, with D uncertain. Trimming took 2 bases from V and 2 from J, leaving 12 bases between them. Germline CDR1 and CDR2: MNHNY and SVGAGI (reference sequence). CDR3 length: 15 residues.

The CDR3 loop is CASSVAGGAEAFF. The CDR3 nucleotides read TGTGCCAGCAGCGTAGCTGGGGGGGCTGAAGCTTTCTTT. The chain links TRBV9 to TRBJ1-1; the D gene is possibly TRBD1 (5 bases). CDR3 length: 13 residues. Deletions cut 0 bases from V and 6 bases from J, with 9 bases between. Germline V gene sequence: CDR1 SGDLS, CDR2 YYNGEE.

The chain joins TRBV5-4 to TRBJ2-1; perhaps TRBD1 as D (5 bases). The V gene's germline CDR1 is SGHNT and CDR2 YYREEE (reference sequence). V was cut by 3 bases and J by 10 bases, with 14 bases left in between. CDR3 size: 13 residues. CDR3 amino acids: CASSSRPAGEQFF. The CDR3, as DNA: TGTGCCAGCAGCTCCCGTCCGGCAGGGGAGCAGTTCTTC.

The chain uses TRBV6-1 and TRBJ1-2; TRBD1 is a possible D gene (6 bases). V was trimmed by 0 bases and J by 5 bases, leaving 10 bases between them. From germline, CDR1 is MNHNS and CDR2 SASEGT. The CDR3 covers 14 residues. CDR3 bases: TGTGCCAGCAGTGAAGCGAGCAGGGGATATGGCTACACCTTC. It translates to CASSEASRGYGYTF.

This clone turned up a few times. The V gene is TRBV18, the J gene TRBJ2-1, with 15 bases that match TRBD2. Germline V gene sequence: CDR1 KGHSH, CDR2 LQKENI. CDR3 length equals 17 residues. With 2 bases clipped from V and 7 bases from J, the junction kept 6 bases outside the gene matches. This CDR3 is CASSPTPGTSGRNEQFF. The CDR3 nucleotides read TGTGCCAGCTCACCAACCCCCGGGACTAGCGGGAGGAATGAGCAGTTCTTC.

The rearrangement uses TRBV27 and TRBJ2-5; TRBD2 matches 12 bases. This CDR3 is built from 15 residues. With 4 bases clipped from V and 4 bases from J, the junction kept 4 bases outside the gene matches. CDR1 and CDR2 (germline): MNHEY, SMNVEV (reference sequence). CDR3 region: CASSSPSGRGETQYF. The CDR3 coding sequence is TGTGCCAGCAGTTCCCCTAGCGGGAGGGGAGAGACCCAGTACTTC.

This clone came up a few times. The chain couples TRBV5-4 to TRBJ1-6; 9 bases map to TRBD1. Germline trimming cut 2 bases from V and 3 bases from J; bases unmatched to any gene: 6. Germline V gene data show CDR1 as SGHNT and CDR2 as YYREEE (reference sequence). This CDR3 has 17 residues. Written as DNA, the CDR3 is TGTGCCAGCAGCTTTGTTGGGACAGGGTACTATAATTCACCCCTCCACTTT. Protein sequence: CASSFVGTGYYNSPLHF.

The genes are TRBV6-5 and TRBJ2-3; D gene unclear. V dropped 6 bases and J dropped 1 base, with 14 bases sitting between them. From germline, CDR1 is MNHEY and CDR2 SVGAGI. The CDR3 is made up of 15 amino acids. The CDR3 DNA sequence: TGTGCCAGCAGCAACCTCCTAGGAGGCACAGATACGCAGTATTTT. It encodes CASSNLLGGTDTQYF.

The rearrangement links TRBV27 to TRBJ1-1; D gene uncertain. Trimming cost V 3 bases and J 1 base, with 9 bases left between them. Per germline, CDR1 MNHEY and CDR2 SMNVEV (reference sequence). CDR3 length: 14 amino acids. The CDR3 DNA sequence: TGTGCCAGCAGTTTCATAAGCCAGAACACTGAAGCTTTCTTT. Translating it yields CASSFISQNTEAFF.

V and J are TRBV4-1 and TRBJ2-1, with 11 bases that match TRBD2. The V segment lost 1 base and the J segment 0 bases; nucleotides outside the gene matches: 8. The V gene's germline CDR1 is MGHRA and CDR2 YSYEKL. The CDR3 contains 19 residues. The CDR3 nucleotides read TGCGCCAGCAGCCAAGGGGGGACTAGCGGTTTATACTCCTACAATGAGCAGTTCTTC. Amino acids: CASSQGGTSGLYSYNEQFF.

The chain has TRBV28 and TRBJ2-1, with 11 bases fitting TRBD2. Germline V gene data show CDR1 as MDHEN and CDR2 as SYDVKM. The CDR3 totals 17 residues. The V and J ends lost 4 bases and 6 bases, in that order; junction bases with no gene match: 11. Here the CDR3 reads CASSSAFGTSGFNEQFF. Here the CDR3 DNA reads TGTGCCAGCAGTTCAGCTTTCGGGACTAGCGGTTTCAATGAGCAGTTCTTC.

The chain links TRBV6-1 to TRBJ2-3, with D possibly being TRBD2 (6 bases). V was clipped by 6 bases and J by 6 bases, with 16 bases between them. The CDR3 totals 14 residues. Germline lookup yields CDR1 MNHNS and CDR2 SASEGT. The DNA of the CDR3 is TGTGCCAGCAGGTCGGGACTTCTCCGTGATACGCAGTATTTT. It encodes CASRSGLLRDTQYF.

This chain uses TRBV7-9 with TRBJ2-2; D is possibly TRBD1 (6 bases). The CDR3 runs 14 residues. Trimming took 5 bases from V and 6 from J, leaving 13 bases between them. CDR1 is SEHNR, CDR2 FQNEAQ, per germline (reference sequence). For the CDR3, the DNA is TGTGCCAGCAGCCCACAGGGATGGGCCGGGGAGCTGTTTTTT. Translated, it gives CASSPQGWAGELFF.

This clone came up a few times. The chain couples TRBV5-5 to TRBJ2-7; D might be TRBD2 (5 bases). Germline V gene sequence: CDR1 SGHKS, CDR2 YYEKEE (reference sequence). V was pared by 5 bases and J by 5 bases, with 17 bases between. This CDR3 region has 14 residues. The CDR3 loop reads CASSQTGILDEQYF. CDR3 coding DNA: TGTGCCAGCAGTCAAACGGGGATCCTGGACGAGCAGTACTTC. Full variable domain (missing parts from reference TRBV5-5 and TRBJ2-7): DAGVTQSPTHLIKTRGQQVTLRCSPISGHKSVSWYQQVLGQGPQFIFQYYEKEERGRGNFPDRFSARQFPNYSSELNVNALLLGDSALYLCASSQTGILDEQYFGPGTRLTVT.

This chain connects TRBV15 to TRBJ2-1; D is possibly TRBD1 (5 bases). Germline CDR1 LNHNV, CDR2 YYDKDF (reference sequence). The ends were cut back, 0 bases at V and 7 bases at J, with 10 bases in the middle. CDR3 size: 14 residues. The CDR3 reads CATSRDLGPNEQFF. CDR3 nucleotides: TGTGCCACCAGCAGAGATCTGGGGCCTAATGAGCAGTTCTTC.

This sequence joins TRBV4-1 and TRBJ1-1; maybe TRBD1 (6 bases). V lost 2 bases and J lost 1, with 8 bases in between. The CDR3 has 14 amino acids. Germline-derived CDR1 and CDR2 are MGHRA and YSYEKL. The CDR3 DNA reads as TGCGCCAGCAGCCAATCCAGGGGGAACACTGAAGCTTTCTTT. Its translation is CASSQSRGNTEAFF.

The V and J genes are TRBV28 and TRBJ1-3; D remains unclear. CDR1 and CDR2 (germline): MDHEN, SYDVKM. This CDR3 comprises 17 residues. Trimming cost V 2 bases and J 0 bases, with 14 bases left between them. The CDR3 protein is CASSLLWAPSSGNTIYF. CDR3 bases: TGTGCCAGCAGTTTACTATGGGCGCCGAGCTCTGGAAACACCATATATTTT. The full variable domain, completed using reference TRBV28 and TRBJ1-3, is DVKVTQSSRYLVKRTGEKVFLECVQDMDHENMFWYRQDPGLGLRLIYFSYDVKMKEKGDIPEGYSVSREKKERFSLILESASTNQTSMYLCASSLLWAPSSGNTIYFGEGSWLTVV.

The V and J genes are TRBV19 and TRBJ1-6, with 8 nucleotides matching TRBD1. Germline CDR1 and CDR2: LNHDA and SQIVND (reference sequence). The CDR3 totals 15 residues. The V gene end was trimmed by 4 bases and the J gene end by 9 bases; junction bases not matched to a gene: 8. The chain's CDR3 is CASSRKTGEGSPLHF. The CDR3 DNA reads TGTGCCAGTAGTAGGAAGACAGGGGAGGGTTCACCCCTCCACTTT.

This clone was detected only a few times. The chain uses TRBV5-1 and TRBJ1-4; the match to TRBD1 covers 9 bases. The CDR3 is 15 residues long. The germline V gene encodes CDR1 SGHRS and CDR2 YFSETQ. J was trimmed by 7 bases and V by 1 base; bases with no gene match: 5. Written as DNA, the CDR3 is TGCGCCAGCAGCTTGTTCGGACAGGGGTCTGAAAAACTGTTTTTT. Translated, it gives CASSLFGQGSEKLFF. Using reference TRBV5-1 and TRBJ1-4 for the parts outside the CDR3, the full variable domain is KAGVTQTPRYLIKTRGQQVTLSCSPISGHRSVSWYQQTPGQGLQFLFEYFSETQRNKGNFPGRFSGRQFSNSRSEMNVSTLELGDSALYLCASSLFGQGSEKLFFGSGTQLSVL.

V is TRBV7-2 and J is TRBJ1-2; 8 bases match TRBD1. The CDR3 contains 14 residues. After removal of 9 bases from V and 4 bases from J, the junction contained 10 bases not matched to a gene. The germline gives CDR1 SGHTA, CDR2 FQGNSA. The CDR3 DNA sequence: TGTGCCAGAACCTTTGGGGGACAGGCCTATGGCTACACCTTC. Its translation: CARTFGGQAYGYTF.

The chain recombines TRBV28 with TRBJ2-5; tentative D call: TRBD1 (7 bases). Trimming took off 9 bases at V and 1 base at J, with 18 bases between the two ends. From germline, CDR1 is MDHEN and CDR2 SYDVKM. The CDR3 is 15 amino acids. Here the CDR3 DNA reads TGTGCCAGTCAGGGGGGAGGCGGAGGCCAAGAGACCCAGTACTTC. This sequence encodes CASQGGGGGQETQYF.

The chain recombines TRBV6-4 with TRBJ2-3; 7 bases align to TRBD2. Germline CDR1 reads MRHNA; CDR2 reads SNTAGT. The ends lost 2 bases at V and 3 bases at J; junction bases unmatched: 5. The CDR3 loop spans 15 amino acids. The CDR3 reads CASSDVGLGTDTQYF. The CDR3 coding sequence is TGTGCCAGCAGTGACGTAGGACTAGGGACAGATACGCAGTATTTT.

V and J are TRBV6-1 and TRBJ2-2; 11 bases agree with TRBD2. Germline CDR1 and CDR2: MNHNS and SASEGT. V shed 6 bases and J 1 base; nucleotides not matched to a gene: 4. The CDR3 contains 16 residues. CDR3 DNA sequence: TGTGCCAGCAGAGAAACTAGCGGGGGGAACACCGGGGAGCTGTTTTTT. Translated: CASRETSGGNTGELFF.

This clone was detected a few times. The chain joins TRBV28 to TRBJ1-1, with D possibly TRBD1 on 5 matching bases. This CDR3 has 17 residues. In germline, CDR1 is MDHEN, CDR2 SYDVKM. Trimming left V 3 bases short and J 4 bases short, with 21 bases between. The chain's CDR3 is CASSLGLGGVGGTEAFF. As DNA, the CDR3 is TGTGCCAGCAGTTTGGGTCTTGGGGGGGTAGGTGGCACTGAAGCTTTCTTT. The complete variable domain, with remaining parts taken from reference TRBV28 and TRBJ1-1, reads DVKVTQSSRYLVKRTGEKVFLECVQDMDHENMFWYRQDPGLGLRLIYFSYDVKMKEKGDIPEGYSVSREKKERFSLILESASTNQTSMYLCASSLGLGGVGGTEAFFGQGTRLTVV.